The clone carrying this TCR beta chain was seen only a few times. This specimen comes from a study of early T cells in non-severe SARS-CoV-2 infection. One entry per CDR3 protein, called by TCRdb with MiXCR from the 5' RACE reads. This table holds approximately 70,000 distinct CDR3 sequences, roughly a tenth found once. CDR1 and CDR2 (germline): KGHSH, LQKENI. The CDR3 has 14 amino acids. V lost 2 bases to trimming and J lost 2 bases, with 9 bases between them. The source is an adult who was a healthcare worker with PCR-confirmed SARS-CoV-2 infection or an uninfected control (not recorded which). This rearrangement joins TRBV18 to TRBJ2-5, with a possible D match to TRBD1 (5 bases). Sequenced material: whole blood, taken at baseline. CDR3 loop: CASSPRQTQETQYF. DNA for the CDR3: TGTGCCAGCTCACCAAGACAGACACAAGAGACCCAGTACTTC. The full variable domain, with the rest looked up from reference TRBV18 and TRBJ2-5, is NAGVMQNPRHLVRRRGQEARLRCSPMKGHSHVYWYRQLPEEGLKFMVYLQKENIIDESGMPKERFSAEFPKEGPSILRIQQVVRGDSAAYFCASSPRQTQETQYFGPGTRLLVL.